This passage covers 30 T cell receptor beta chains from one sample sequenced in a study of cytomegalovirus exposure and HLA in healthy donors. Primers: 60 Vbeta forward and 13 Jbeta reverse. TCRdb's copy holds only in-frame clones and misses some; the assay was immunoSEQ multiplex PCR. This sample has over 200,000 clones; 60% to 80% occur once, and the top ten carry roughly 2%. Sequenced input: PBMCs. The origin of the receptors is a woman aged 25 to 39 in good health and CMV-seronegative.

The V gene is TRBV30, the J gene TRBJ2-1; 7 bases fit TRBD2. Trimming took 4 bases from V and 0 from J; bases not matched to a gene: 6. From germline, CDR1 is GTSNPN and CDR2 SVGIG (reference sequence). CDR3 size: 15 residues. Here the CDR3 reads CAWKARGSSYNEQFF. The CDR3 DNA follows: TGTGCCTGGAAGGCTCGCGGGAGCTCCTACAATGAGCAGTTCTTC.

The chain is built from TRBV6-5 and TRBJ1-2; a possible D gene is TRBD1 (6 bases). The CDR3 length is 15 residues. In germline, CDR1 is MNHEY, CDR2 SVGAGI. V gave up 4 bases and J gave up 3 bases, with 15 bases separating them. The CDR3 region is CASSSQGWRDYGYTF. In DNA form, the CDR3 reads TGTGCCAGCAGTTCACAGGGATGGCGGGACTATGGCTACACCTTC.

The chain employs TRBV10-2 and TRBJ2-5, with 9 positions matching TRBD2. The J call may be incorrect, as the DNA end agrees better with TRBJ2-7. The germline CDR1 and CDR2 sequences are WSHSY and SAAADI. The CDR3 runs to 16 residues. The DNA of the CDR3 is TGCGCCAGCAGTGATAGCGGGAGTGGCTACTCCTACGAGCAGTACTTC. It is translated as CASSDSGSGYSYEQYF.

The chain recombines TRBV7-9 with TRBJ2-7; 9 bases agree with TRBD2. Per germline, CDR1 SEHNR and CDR2 FQNEAQ (reference sequence). The CDR3 covers 16 residues. Unmatched junction bases numbered 9, after V lost 5 bases and J lost 1 base. The CDR3 DNA reads as TGTGCCAGCAGCCCGGTGACTAGCGGTCCTTCCTACGAGCAGTACTTC. This codes for CASSPVTSGPSYEQYF.

This clone was recorded a few times. The rearrangement joins TRBV10-1 to TRBJ2-3; D is undetermined. Germline lookup yields CDR1 WNHNN and CDR2 SYGVQD (reference sequence). The CDR3 spans 14 residues. V was cut by 5 bases and J by 1 base, with 10 bases left in between. The CDR3, as DNA: TGCGCCAGCAGTAGAGGATTTGGCACAGATACGCAGTATTTT. It translates to CASSRGFGTDTQYF.

The chain has TRBV5-5 and TRBJ2-1; no firm D call. The CDR3 runs to 13 residues. V was pared by 6 bases and J by 0 bases, with 7 bases between. The germline gives CDR1 SGHKS, CDR2 YYEKEE (reference sequence). DNA of the CDR3: TGTGCCAGCACCACAAGCTCCTACAATGAGCAGTTCTTC. This translates into CASTTSSYNEQFF.

This clone appeared a few times. The genes are TRBV4-2 and TRBJ1-3; D is unclear. This CDR3 is 15 amino acids long. Trimming shortened V by 1 base and J by 2 bases, and 9 bases separated the two germline ends. From germline, CDR1 is LGHNA and CDR2 YNFKEQ. The CDR3: CASSQGKTAGNTIYF. In DNA form, the CDR3 reads TGTGCCAGCAGCCAAGGAAAAACAGCTGGAAACACCATATATTTT.

In its sample, this clone was seen a few times. The chain carries TRBV20-1 and TRBJ1-1; D is ambiguous. CDR1 DFQATT and CDR2 SNEGSKA come from the germline V gene (reference sequence). The CDR3 sequence is 11 residues long. V dropped 5 bases and J dropped 11 bases, with 15 bases sitting between them. The CDR3 sequence: CSAVPALRAFF. CDR3 coding DNA: TGCAGTGCTGTCCCCGCCCTCCGGGCTTTCTTT.

The J gene is TRBJ2-1, the V gene TRBV6-5; unclear D gene. CDR3 length equals 15 residues. Germline V lookup: CDR1 MNHEY, CDR2 SVGAGI. Trimming left V 7 bases short and J 1 base short, with 14 bases between. The CDR3 is CASTPGSSSYNEQFF. The CDR3 DNA sequence: TGTGCCAGCACCCCCGGGTCTAGTTCCTACAATGAGCAGTTCTTC.

The chain recombines TRBV6-5 with TRBJ2-6; D is possibly TRBD1 (6 bases). CDR3 length: 15 residues. CDR1 is MNHEY and CDR2 is SVGAGI in the germline V gene. Trimming took off 5 bases at V and 2 bases at J, with 10 bases between the two ends. CDR3: CASSLRDTGANVLTF. In DNA, the CDR3 is TGTGCCAGCAGTCTCCGGGACACTGGGGCCAACGTCCTGACTTTC.

The chain recombines TRBV10-3 with TRBJ2-2; TRBD1 is a possible D gene (6 bases). This CDR3 is built from 17 residues. The V gene's germline CDR1 is ENHRY and CDR2 SYGVKD. The V and J ends lost 0 bases and 4 bases respectively, with 15 bases between them. The CDR3 coding sequence is TGTGCCATCAGTGAGTCCGTCGAGACAGGCCGCACCGGGGAGCTGTTTTTT. Its protein product is CAISESVETGRTGELFF.

The chain uses TRBV19 and TRBJ1-1; tentatively, D is TRBD1 (6 bases). Trimming pared 5 bases from V and 4 bases from J, leaving 17 bases between. The CDR3 is 15 amino acids. From germline, CDR1 is LNHDA and CDR2 SQIVND (reference sequence). Written as DNA, the CDR3 is TGTGCCAGTAGTTCCGGACGCCGGGGGGCCACTGAAGCTTTCTTT. Amino acid sequence: CASSSGRRGATEAFF.

This clone was detected a few times. The CDR3 DNA follows: TGTGCCAGCAGTCCTCGGACAGGTCGGGACTATGGCTACACCTTC. Its translation: CASSPRTGRDYGYTF. The chain joins TRBV6-5 to TRBJ1-2; TRBD1 agrees at 7 bases. After removal of 5 bases from V and 3 bases from J, the junction contained 9 bases not matched to a gene. From germline, CDR1 is MNHEY and CDR2 SVGAGI. The CDR3 contains 15 residues.

The V and J genes are TRBV5-4 and TRBJ1-5, with D perhaps matching TRBD1 (6 bases). V dropped 4 bases and J dropped 6 bases, with 14 bases sitting between them. This CDR3 region has 14 residues. The germline V gene has CDR1 SGHNT and CDR2 YYREEE (reference sequence). CDR3 sequence: CASSIFGGGQPQHF. CDR3 nucleotide sequence: TGTGCCAGCAGCATATTTGGGGGCGGTCAGCCCCAGCATTTT.

In regard to this clone: At one boundary the junction diverges from the germline segment, which might be a read error. The rearrangement uses TRBV7-2 and TRBJ2-3, with TRBD2 identical over 8 bases. This CDR3 region has 14 residues. Germline CDR1 is SGHTA and CDR2 is FQGNSA. The CDR3 DNA follows: TGTGCCAGCCGCCTTAGCGGGGCGTGGGATATGCAGTATTTT. Translating it yields CASRLSGAWDMQYF.

V usage is TRBV19 and J usage is TRBJ1-4; 8 bases match TRBD1. Germline CDR1 is LNHDA and CDR2 is SQIVND (reference sequence). The CDR3 has 14 residues. The trim removed 2 bases at V and 7 bases at J, leaving 3 bases unmatched. This chain's CDR3 is CASSITGQVEKLFF. CDR3 DNA: TGTGCCAGTAGTATAACGGGACAGGTTGAAAAACTGTTTTTT. Full variable domain (rest looked up from reference TRBV19 and TRBJ1-4): DGGITQSPKYLFRKEGQNVTLSCEQNLNHDAMYWYRQDPGQGLRLIYYSQIVNDFQKGDIAEGYSVSREKKESFPLTVTSAQKNPTAFYLCASSITGQVEKLFFGSGTQLSVL.

J is TRBJ2-3 and V is TRBV5-1; TRBD1 might be the D (7 bases). Germline V lookup: CDR1 SGHRS, CDR2 YFSETQ. The V and J ends lost 0 bases and 6 bases respectively, with 23 bases between them. This CDR3 is built from 18 residues. CDR3 DNA sequence: TGCGCCAGCAGCTTGGTCCCCCAGGGGGGAGACGGGGCGGATACGCAGTATTTT. Its protein product is CASSLVPQGGDGADTQYF.

This clone was counted between two and nine times. This chain links TRBV6-1 with TRBJ1-1; D remains ambiguous. CDR1 MNHNS and CDR2 SASEGT come from the germline V gene. V dropped 4 bases and J dropped 2 bases, with 8 bases sitting between them. The CDR3 sequence is 13 residues long. The CDR3 coding sequence is TGTGCCAGCAGTGTAGATTTAAACACTGAAGCTTTCTTT. As protein: CASSVDLNTEAFF.

The genes are TRBV4-2 and TRBJ2-1; TRBD2 is a possible D gene (6 bases). The CDR3 length is 16 residues. With 3 bases removed from V and 1 base from J, the gap between germline ends came to 13 bases. Germline V lookup: CDR1 LGHNA, CDR2 YNFKEQ. CDR3 region: CASSQGTEGSYNEQFF. In nucleotides, the CDR3 is TGTGCCAGCAGCCAGGGGACTGAGGGGTCCTACAATGAGCAGTTCTTC.

The CDR3 region is CASRGLNWNSPLHF. The CDR3 coding sequence is TGTGCCAGCAGGGGGCTAAATTGGAATTCACCCCTCCACTTT. V is TRBV6-5 and J is TRBJ1-6; a possible D gene is TRBD1 (5 bases). Germline values: CDR1 MNHEY, CDR2 SVGAGI. The CDR3 is made up of 14 amino acids. Trimming left V 6 bases short and J 7 bases short, with 13 bases between.

V gene TRBV19 combines with J gene TRBJ1-1; no reliable D call. With 5 bases removed from V and 5 bases from J, the gap between germline ends came to 6 bases. Per germline, CDR1 LNHDA and CDR2 SQIVND (reference sequence). CDR3 length: 11 amino acids. The CDR3 reads CASSPGTEAFF. The CDR3 DNA reads as TGTGCCAGTAGTCCCGGGACTGAAGCTTTCTTT.

The chain links TRBV4-2 to TRBJ2-5, with TRBD2 matching 12 bases. This CDR3 comprises 18 residues. Germline trimming cut 1 base from V and 3 bases from J; bases unmatched to any gene: 9. Per the germline V gene, CDR1 is LGHNA and CDR2 is YNFKEQ. The CDR3 spells CASSQVKASGRAKETQYF. The CDR3 DNA reads as TGTGCCAGCAGCCAAGTTAAAGCTAGCGGGAGGGCCAAAGAGACCCAGTACTTC.

This rearrangement joins TRBV9 to TRBJ2-1; the match to TRBD2 covers 11 bases. V dropped 2 bases and J dropped 6; count of bases not matched to a gene: 4. The germline CDR1 and CDR2 sequences are SGDLS and YYNGEE. The CDR3 contains 15 residues. The CDR3 region is CASSVTSGSPNEQFF. Here the CDR3 DNA reads TGTGCCAGCAGCGTTACTAGCGGGAGCCCCAATGAGCAGTTCTTC.

This chain uses TRBV13 with TRBJ1-1; 7 bases map to TRBD1. Germline values: CDR1 PRHDT, CDR2 FYEKMQ (reference sequence). The CDR3 is 15 amino acids. The V gene end was trimmed by 4 bases and the J gene end by 0 bases; junction bases not matched to a gene: 5. CDR3 DNA sequence: TGTGCCAGCAGCTACAGGGGCCCGATGAACACTGAAGCTTTCTTT. It is translated as CASSYRGPMNTEAFF.

This clone was picked up a small number of times. V gene TRBV2 combines with J gene TRBJ2-1, with a tentative D call TRBD2 (7 bases). The CDR3 loop spans 14 amino acids. Germline CDR1 reads SNHLY; CDR2 reads FYNNEI. V was trimmed by 7 bases and J by 2 bases, leaving 12 bases between them. The CDR3 nucleotides are TGTGCCAGCAAGGGGGGACTAACCTACAATGAGCAGTTCTTC. Translating it yields CASKGGLTYNEQFF.

This chain links TRBV9 with TRBJ2-5, with D perhaps TRBD1 (5 bases). TRBJ2-7 explains the end of the DNA better; the J call may be wrong. Germline-derived CDR1 and CDR2 are SGDLS and YYNGEE. CDR3 size: 15 residues. This CDR3 reads CASSVEPGRAYEQYF. DNA of the CDR3: TGTGCCAGCAGCGTAGAGCCAGGCAGGGCCTACGAGCAGTACTTC.

The rearrangement joins TRBV7-9 to TRBJ1-2; TRBD1 is a possible D gene (5 bases). Germline CDR1 and CDR2: SEHNR and FQNEAQ (reference sequence). The CDR3 has 14 amino acids. V gave up 5 bases and J gave up 2 bases, with 12 bases separating them. The CDR3 reads CASSPTGINYGYTF. CDR3 DNA: TGTGCCAGCAGCCCAACAGGAATCAACTATGGCTACACCTTC.

This rearrangement joins TRBV2 to TRBJ1-5; D perhaps matches TRBD1 (6 bases). The CDR3 has 14 residues. Germline V CDR1 and CDR2: SNHLY, FYNNEI. V lost 4 bases to trimming and J lost 1 base, with 8 bases between them. Written as DNA, the CDR3 is TGTGCCAGCAGTGGACAGGCGAGCAATCAGCCCCAGCATTTT. As protein: CASSGQASNQPQHF. Full variable domain (remainder filled in from reference TRBV2 and TRBJ1-5): EPEVTQTPSHQVTQMGQEVILRCVPISNHLYFYWYRQILGQKVEFLVSFYNNEISEKSEIFDDQFSVERPDGSNFTLKIRSTKLEDSAMYFCASSGQASNQPQHFGDGTRLSIL.

The chain couples TRBV6-1 to TRBJ1-1; possibly TRBD1 for D (5 bases). The CDR3 consists of 14 residues. V lost 2 bases to trimming and J lost 1 base, with 8 bases between them. Germline V gives CDR1 MNHNS, CDR2 SASEGT. The CDR3: CASSEMGGNTEAFF. In DNA form, the CDR3 reads TGTGCCAGCAGTGAAATGGGGGGGAACACTGAAGCTTTCTTT.

Regarding this clone: The same CDR3 arises from other DNA sequences in this sample as well. The V gene is TRBV10-3, the J gene TRBJ1-1; 7 nucleotides align to TRBD1. The trim removed 4 bases at V and 4 bases at J, leaving 3 bases unmatched. Germline V gives CDR1 ENHRY, CDR2 SYGVKD. This CDR3 has 13 residues. CDR3 DNA sequence: TGTGCCATCAGTGGACAGGGAAGCACTGAAGCTTTCTTT. Its translation: CAISGQGSTEAFF.